This T cell receptor beta chain stems from a study of vaccination and CD4 T cells after COVID-19. Turning to the study itself: Vaccinees got either two BNT162b2 doses or two mRNA-1273 doses. Study-wide findings and caveats: SARS-CoV-2-reactive clonotype medians increased from roughly 19 to 38, not significantly.

An Oncomine TCR Beta short-read assay was used to sequence the DNA from cultured CD4+ T cells. TCRdb independently ran MiXCR on the PCR reads; one entry per CDR3 protein. The data show approximately 15,000 distinct CDR3 sequences, with less than 65% seen just once and less than 11% held by the top ten. Worth noting for this clonotype: The antigen is unknown.

Looked up from germline, CDR1 is SGHRS and CDR2 is YFSETQ. The CDR3 runs 16 residues. V lost 4 bases and J lost 0, with 16 bases in between. Documented treatment: approximately nine-day PBMC culture with coronavirus spike peptide pools or control peptides (ViraFEST assay). ViraFEST stimulated the growth of antigen-specific T cells using peptide pools and subsequently profiled their TCRs by sequencing. The authors isolated CD4+ T cells by negative selection after less than 12 days of culture. The receptor's source is a human donor who had recovered from COVID-19. The sequencing used CD4+ T cells from blood, cultured in vitro, collected before SARS-CoV-2 vaccination. The rearrangement joins TRBV5-1 to TRBJ1-2; D call uncertain. The CDR3 loop reads CASSPDSGRANYGYTF. DNA of the CDR3: TGCGCCAGCAGCCCTGATTCCGGGCGGGCTAACTATGGCTACACCTTC. The full variable domain, completed using reference TRBV5-1 and TRBJ1-2, is KAGVTQTPRYLIKTRGQQVTLSCSPISGHRSVSWYQQTPGQGLQFLFEYFSETQRNKGNFPGRFSGRQFSNSRSEMNVSTLELGDSALYLCASSPDSGRANYGYTFGSGTRLTVV.